Listed below are T cell receptor beta chains from one sample, sequenced in a study of beta chain features in type 1 diabetes. The data were produced by immunoSEQ multiplex PCR, yet TCRdb's version contains in-frame clones alone and is incomplete. The sample yields over 200,000 clones, about a tenth seen once. Sequencing was carried out using naive CD4+ T cells from blood. Receptors were obtained from a man aged 30-40 years with type 1 diabetes. Each CDR3 is given with its conserved first and last residue. Fields, in order: V gene, CDR3 protein.

>TRBV2
CASSTGTGLEKLFF
>TRBV14
CASSQNRAGTGNYGYTF
>TRBV9
CASSSSGGRETQYF
>TRBV7-9
CASSPFVGELFF
>TRBV15
CATSRYGQDVTGELFF
>TRBV30
CAWILRREKGFRTEAFF
>TRBV15
CATSRDRVTREQYF
>TRBV5-5
CASSFPNQPQHF
>TRBV28
CASSEQGNIQYF
>TRBV4-3
CASSLNTDTQYF
>TRBV7-3
CASSFSGVAETQYF
>TRBV2
CASSESGQPQHF
>TRBV5-4
CASSGQNPGTDTQYF
>TRBV2
CASSWDRGSTDTQYF
>TRBV7-2
CASSRGARSTEQYF
>TRBV30
CAWSQGAETQYF
>TRBV19
CASSMAGAYNEQFF
>TRBV5-1
CASSLISTDTQYF
>TRBV7-2
CASIPSRAHTEAFF
>TRBV4-3
CASSVQGASSYEQYF
>TRBV18
CASSPAGMTGELFF
>TRBV6-6
CASSYAAGGQYEQYF
>TRBV9
CASSDQDSSSYNEQFF
>TRBV6-4
CASSDKQGHYNEQFF
>TRBV4-3
CASSQDLTRGSYNEQFF
>TRBV28
CASSSPGSRSYNSPLHF
>TRBV7-9
CASGREGFYQAFF
>TRBV9
CASSVADARGRGTDTQYF
>TRBV19
CASSGGRGAAKNIQYF
>TRBV29-1
CSVEGQGGQPQHF
>TRBV4-2
CASSQDQQSQETQYF
>TRBV28
CASRETGGPTDTQYF
>TRBV30
CAWTDSSYEQYF
>TRBV6-5
CASSIRVNSPLHF
>TRBV5-6
CASRFSEYEQFF
>TRBV9
CASSVDRGEQYF
>TRBV5-4
CASSQARNSYNEQFF
>TRBV10-3
CAISESSGVYEQYF
>TRBV5-1
CASSLDRGRDEQYF
>TRBV4-3
CASSQAWDFYEQYF
>TRBV7-3
CASSSNGHREQFF
>TRBV29-1
CSVGFVGRETQYF
>TRBV2
CASSSGTGGVEQYF
>TRBV1
CTSSQETGGLYNEQFF
>TRBV7-8
CASSLGRGIGSPLHF
>TRBV4-2
CASSQVLAGYNEQFF
>TRBV28
CAAGAGIYGYTF
>TRBV30
CAWSATSRTEAFF
>TRBV30
CACLPPLFSEAFF
>TRBV10-3
CAISRFGSQETQYF
>TRBV9
CASSVGVGATGELFF
>TRBV30
CAWSLGARYEQYF
>TRBV6-1
CASSEARTSRSPLHF
>TRBV4-2
CASSHLDRADTGELFF
>TRBV15
CATSRDQAGYEQYF